The T cell receptor (beta chain) described here comes from a study of blood T cells in healthy people across ages (dated by TCRdb to 2014 to 2015). The study in broad terms: In model experiments, template switching captured about one uniquely barcoded TCR beta cDNA molecule for every two T cells. Using the same blood draw, the study looked at two additional independent replicas of 1 million unique cDNA reads for two donors, one aged 18 to 30 and the other aged 80 or older. Four age groups were formed from the donors: young (average approximately 15 years), middle-aged (less than 40), aged (approximately 60) and long-lived (less than 85). Donors of different ages were randomly distributed across sequencing lanes to avoid experimental bias. Using deep sequencing normalized with unique cDNA molecular identifiers, the study measured how TCR beta repertoire diversity changes with age. What the authors observed across the whole study: Total diversity estimates from one million sequenced T cells were considered lower bounds and underestimates. Compared with the aged group, more naive CD4+ T cells, fewer expanded clones and increased TCR diversity were shown by the long-lived group, suggesting age selection. As age increased, observed TCR beta diversity per million T cells dropped in a roughly linear way, and a significant reduction was already evident by age approximately 40. Donor CMV infection status was unknown, potentially confounding age-related changes in expanded clonotypes. There was a strong correlation between observed TCR beta diversity and the percentage of naive T cells measured by flow cytometry. Bulk unsorted PBMC profiling prevented conclusive comparison of naive and antigen-experienced compartments.

After removal of 0 bases from V and 7 bases from J, the junction retains 7 bases not matched to a gene. The CDR3 runs 16 residues from the cysteine to the phenylalanine. The DNA shown is the 48-base CDR3, in frame from base 1. From the germline V gene, CDR1 is LGHNA and CDR2 is YSLEER. With regard to this clonotype: It has no known antigen specificity. Base qualities are not recorded, but no much larger clone differs from it by a single base.

The roughly 42 donors, aged roughly 6 to 90 years, were systemically healthy Caucasian individuals from Russia. Ten milliliters of peripheral blood were drawn from each donor into EDTA-treated Vacutainer tubes. Ficoll-Paque density-gradient centrifugation was used to isolate PBMCs, with at least 6.5 million per sample. Trizol reagent was used to extract total RNA from PBMCs, with at least 5 micrograms per sample. For every donor, flow cytometry on a PBMC aliquot measured the percentage of naive CD45RAhigh/CD27high T cells. The library came from 5' RACE. Sequencing relied on an Illumina HiSeq 2500. A second PCR of roughly 7 to 11 cycles was performed with a sample-barcoded 5' primer and a J-beta primer mix. A unique molecular identifier was introduced onto each TCR beta cDNA molecule by a template-switch 5' adaptor carrying 12 random nucleotides. At least 2.5 million CDR3-containing paired-end reads were obtained from each sample. The Mint cDNA synthesis kit, primed by a TRBC-specific oligonucleotide, was used to synthesize first-strand cDNA from all RNA. Following uracil-DNA glycosylase treatment, a first 18-cycle PCR with universal primers M1SS and BC2_uni_R was performed on all cDNA. As for how the authors treated the data: Each sample was normalized by randomly selecting 1 million high-quality reads, each carrying a distinct molecular identifier. Instead of being binned into consensus sequences, reads that shared molecular identifiers were thrown out. CDR3 identification, clonotype clustering and error correction used MiTCR with a Q25 quality threshold and the strictest error-elimination algorithm. A nonparametric unseen species model with Euler transformation was used to estimate a lower bound on total TCR beta diversity. Starting from the raw public reads, TCRdb applied fastp trimming at Q25, assembled clones with MiXCR and retained in-frame beta chains. Rows with one shared CDR3 protein collapse into an entry with the most common genes and DNA. The V and J calls shown here were made by TCRdb, not taken from the authors' results. This sample lists 720,000 or so distinct CDR3 sequences; 35% to 50% were detected once. The top ten clones comprise 30% of the sample.

The sequence derives from an elderly man in good health. The sample consisted of blood. Recombination connected TRBV4-3 to TRBJ2-1; 9 central nucleotides agree with TRBD2. The DNA sequence is as follows: TGCGCCAGCAGCCAAGATGTTCTAGCGGGACGGAATGAGCAGTTCTTC. It is translated as CASSQDVLAGRNEQFF.